This is a list of T cell receptor beta chains from one sample in a study of lymphopenia after photon versus proton radiotherapy. Sequencing used immunoSEQ multiplex PCR; TCRdb keeps in-frame clones, though not all of them. The sample gives about 70,000 clones, 85% to 95% of which show up once; roughly 2.3% is in the top ten. The sequences come from peripheral blood, collected from a patient treated with photon-based radiotherapy. The receptor source for this set is a woman in her thirties or forties with cholangiocarcinoma. The CDR3 runs from the conserved cysteine through the conserved F or W.

length: 20
V: TRBV11-3
CDR3: CASSWLGDREDLYSNQPQHF

length: 13
V: TRBV16
CDR3: CASSQIQLLKLFF

length: 16
V: TRBV4-1
CDR3: CASSQERFGRNTEAFF

length: 16
V: TRBV11-1
CDR3: CASSYKAGQGRYEQYF

length: 14
V: TRBV19
CDR3: CASNDRGGGNTIYF

length: 13
V: TRBV10-1
CDR3: CASSAGSGYGYTF

length: 17
V: TRBV30
CDR3: CAWRVQGLGTLRTEAFF

length: 14
V: TRBV18
CDR3: CASSSGGGTDTQYF

length: 15
V: TRBV12-2
CDR3: CASRSVGRGEDGYTF

length: 14
V: TRBV27
CDR3: CASRPQGLIYGYTF

length: 14
V: TRBV6-1
CDR3: CASRRTGRNSPLHF

length: 14
V: TRBV5-4
CDR3: CASSGGLGWETQYF